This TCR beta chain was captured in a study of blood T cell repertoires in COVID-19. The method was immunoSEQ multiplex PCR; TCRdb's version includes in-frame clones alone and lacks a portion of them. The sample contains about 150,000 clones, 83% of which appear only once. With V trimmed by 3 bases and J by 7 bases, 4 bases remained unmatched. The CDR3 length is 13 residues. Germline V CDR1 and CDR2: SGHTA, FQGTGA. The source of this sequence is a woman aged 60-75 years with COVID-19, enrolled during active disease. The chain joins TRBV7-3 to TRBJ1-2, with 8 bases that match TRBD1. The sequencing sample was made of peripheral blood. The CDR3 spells CASSFSGQGGYTF. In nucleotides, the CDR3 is TGTGCCAGCAGCTTTTCAGGACAGGGTGGCTACACCTTC.